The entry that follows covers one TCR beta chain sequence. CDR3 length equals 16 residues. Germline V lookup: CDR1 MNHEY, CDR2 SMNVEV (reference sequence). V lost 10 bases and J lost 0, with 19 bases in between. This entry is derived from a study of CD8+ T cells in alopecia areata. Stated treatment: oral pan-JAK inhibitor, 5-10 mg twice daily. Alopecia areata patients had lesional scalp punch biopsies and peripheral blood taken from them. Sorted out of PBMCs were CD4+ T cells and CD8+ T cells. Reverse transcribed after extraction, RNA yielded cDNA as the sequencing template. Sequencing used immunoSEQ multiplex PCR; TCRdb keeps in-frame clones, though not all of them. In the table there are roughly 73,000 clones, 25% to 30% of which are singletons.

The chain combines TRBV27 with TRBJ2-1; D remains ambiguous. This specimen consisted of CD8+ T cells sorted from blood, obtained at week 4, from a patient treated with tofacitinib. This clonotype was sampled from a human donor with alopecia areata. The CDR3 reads CATSPPGYGSYNEQFF. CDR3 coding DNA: TGTGCCACCAGCCCCCCTGGCTACGGCTCCTACAATGAGCAGTTCTTC.